This T cell receptor beta chain was captured in a study of Ad26.COV2.S vaccination and SARS-CoV-2 variants. The wider study: Of the COV1001 trial arms, the Ad26.COV2.S arm included the donor.

Study-wide points: It was reported that spike-specific CD8+ and CD4+ T cell responses were substantially broad after vaccination.

V was clipped by 6 bases and J by 7 bases; unmatched bases: 12. The CDR3 is made up of 14 amino acids. CDR1 is SQVTM, CDR2 ANQGSEA, per germline. Sequencing was performed with immunoSEQ multiplex PCR; in TCRdb, only in-frame clones are kept and a portion is missing. The table includes a few hundred thousand clones, more than 80% detected once. Treatment in this sample: about 20 received Ad26.COV2.S at low or high dose, single or two shots; roughly five received placebo; per-sample allocation not given. Sampling occurred on day 63 after the first vaccine or placebo injection. The sample came from a Boston adult aged 18-55 years. Wuhan-strain spike was delivered by a replication-incompetent Ad26 vector. On this clone itself: Its specificity is unknown.

This clonotype originated in a person between 18 and 65 years old who received the Ad26.COV2.S COVID-19 vaccine or a placebo. The specimen comprised peripheral blood, sampled in a trial of Ad26.COV2.S vaccine versus placebo. The chain is built from TRBV29-1 and TRBJ1-2, with 9 bases identical to TRBD1. CDR3 region: CSVWDRDDSSGYTF. CDR3 DNA: TGCAGCGTGTGGGACAGGGACGATTCAAGTGGCTACACCTTC. The variable domain in full, completed from reference TRBV29-1 and TRBJ1-2, reads SAVISQKPSRDICQRGTSLTIQCQVDSQVTMMFWYRQQPGQSLTLIATANQGSEATYESGFVIDKFPISRPNLTFSTLTVSNMSPEDSSIYLCSVWDRDDSSGYTFGSGTRLTVV.